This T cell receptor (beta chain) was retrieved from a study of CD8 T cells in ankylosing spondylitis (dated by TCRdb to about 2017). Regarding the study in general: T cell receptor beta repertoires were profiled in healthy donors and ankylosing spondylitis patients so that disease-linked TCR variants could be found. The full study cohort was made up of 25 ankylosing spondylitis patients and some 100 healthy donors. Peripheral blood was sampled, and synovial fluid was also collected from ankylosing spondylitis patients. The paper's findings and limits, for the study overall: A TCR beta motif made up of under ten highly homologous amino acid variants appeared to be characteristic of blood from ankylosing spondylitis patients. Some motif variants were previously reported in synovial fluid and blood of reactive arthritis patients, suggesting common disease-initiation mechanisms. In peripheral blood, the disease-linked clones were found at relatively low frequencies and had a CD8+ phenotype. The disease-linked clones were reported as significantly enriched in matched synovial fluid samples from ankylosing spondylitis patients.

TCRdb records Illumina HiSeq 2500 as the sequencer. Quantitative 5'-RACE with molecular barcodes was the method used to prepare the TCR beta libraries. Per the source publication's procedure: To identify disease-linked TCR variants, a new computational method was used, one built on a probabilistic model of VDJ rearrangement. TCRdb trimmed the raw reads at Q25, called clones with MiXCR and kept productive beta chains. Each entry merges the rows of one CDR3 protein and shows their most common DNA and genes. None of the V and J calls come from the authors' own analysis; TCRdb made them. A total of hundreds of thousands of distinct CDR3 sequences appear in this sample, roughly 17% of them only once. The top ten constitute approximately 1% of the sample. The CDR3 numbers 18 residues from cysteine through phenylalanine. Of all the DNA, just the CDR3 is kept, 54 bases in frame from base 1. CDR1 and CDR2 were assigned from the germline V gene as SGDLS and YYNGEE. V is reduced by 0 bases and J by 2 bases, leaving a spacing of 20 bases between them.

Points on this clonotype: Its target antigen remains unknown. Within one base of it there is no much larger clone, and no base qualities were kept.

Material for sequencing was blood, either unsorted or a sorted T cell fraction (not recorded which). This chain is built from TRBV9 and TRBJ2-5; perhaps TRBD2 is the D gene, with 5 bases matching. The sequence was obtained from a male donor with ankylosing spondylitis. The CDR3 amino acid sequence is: CASSVAGGLFFTQETQYF. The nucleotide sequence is TGTGCCAGCAGCGTAGCGGGCGGGCTCTTCTTCACACAAGAGACCCAGTACTTC. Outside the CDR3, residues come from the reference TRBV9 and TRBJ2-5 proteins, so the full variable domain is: DSGVTQTPKHLITATGQRVTLRCSPRSGDLSVYWYQQSLDQGLQFLIQYYNGEERAKGNILERFSAQQFPDLHSELNLSSLELGDSALYFCASSVAGGLFFTQETQYFGPGTRLLVL.